This entry lists 13 T cell receptor beta chains sequenced from one sample in a study of blood T cell repertoires in COVID-19 (dated by TCRdb to 2018 to 2021). The method was the immunoSEQ multiplex PCR assay. Entries here come from immuneACCESS through TCRdb and include only in-frame sequences with V and J called. Some clones fail to appear in such tables; in the studies checked, an unresolved V gene covers under half of the shortfall, and the cause of the remainder is unknown. This sample lists over 350,000 clones; roughly 85% were detected once. Approximately 2% of the sample goes to the ten largest clones. The sample consisted of PBMCs or T cells enriched from blood (not recorded which). The receptors were sampled from a woman between 18 and 29 years old with acute COVID-19.

The chain recombines TRBV5-8 with TRBJ1-5, with a possible D match to TRBD1 (5 bases). The CDR3 sequence is 15 residues long. CDR1 and CDR2 (germline): SGHTS, YDEGEE. V dropped 2 bases and J dropped 0 bases, with 9 bases sitting between them. The CDR3 is CASSFQGYSNQPQHF. The DNA of the CDR3 is TGTGCCAGCAGCTTTCAGGGTTATAGCAATCAGCCCCAGCATTTT.

The J gene is TRBJ2-7, the V gene TRBV7-6; D is undetermined. The CDR3 is made up of 14 amino acids. V lost 1 base and J 0 bases, leaving 7 bases between the germline ends. Germline V gene sequence: CDR1 SGHVS, CDR2 FNYEAQ. CDR3 in amino acids: CASSLVVSSYEQYF. Here the CDR3 DNA reads TGTGCCAGCAGCTTAGTCGTCAGCTCCTACGAGCAGTACTTC.

This chain connects TRBV19 to TRBJ1-5, with unresolved D. Germline V lookup: CDR1 LNHDA, CDR2 SQIVND (reference sequence). CDR3 length: 15 amino acids. Deletions cut 3 bases from V and 4 bases from J, with 13 bases between. As DNA, the CDR3 is TGTGCCAGTAGTATTCGCCCCGACTTAAATCAGCCCCAGCATTTT. This translates into CASSIRPDLNQPQHF.

The chain recombines TRBV28 with TRBJ2-7; possible D gene TRBD1, 6 bases. Germline lookup yields CDR1 MDHEN and CDR2 SYDVKM. The CDR3 sequence is 13 residues long. V was cut by 2 bases and J by 4 bases, with 9 bases left in between. CDR3 DNA sequence: TGTGCCAGCAGTTTAGGGACAATTTACGAGCAGTACTTC. Protein sequence: CASSLGTIYEQYF.

This rearrangement joins TRBV12-3 or TRBV12-4 to TRBJ1-4; unclear D gene. Trimming removed 3 bases at V and 4 bases at J, with 6 bases between. This CDR3 has 13 amino acids. CDR3 coding DNA: TGTGCCAGCAGTTTGCGGGGTAATGAAAAACTGTTTTTT. Translation gives CASSLRGNEKLFF.

The chain combines TRBV6-1 with TRBJ1-5; D is perhaps TRBD1 (5 bases). The germline V gene encodes CDR1 MNHNS and CDR2 SASEGT. The CDR3 length is 14 residues. V lost 3 bases and J 7 bases, leaving 13 bases between the germline ends. CDR3 region: CASSDQGWGQPQHF. The CDR3 DNA sequence: TGTGCCAGCAGTGATCAGGGATGGGGACAGCCCCAGCATTTT.

The genes are TRBV19 and TRBJ2-7, with 8 bases aligning to TRBD1. Trimming removed 3 bases from V and 3 bases from J; junction bases left unmatched: 4. Looked up from germline, CDR1 is LNHDA and CDR2 is SQIVND (reference sequence). The CDR3 length is 14 residues. This chain's CDR3 is CASSMGQVRYEQYF. The CDR3, as DNA: TGTGCCAGTAGTATGGGACAGGTTCGCTACGAGCAGTACTTC. Full variable domain (outside the CDR3, taken from reference TRBV19 and TRBJ2-7): DGGITQSPKYLFRKEGQNVTLSCEQNLNHDAMYWYRQDPGQGLRLIYYSQIVNDFQKGDIAEGYSVSREKKESFPLTVTSAQKNPTAFYLCASSMGQVRYEQYFGPGTRLTVT.

V usage is TRBV19 and J usage is TRBJ1-4; 8 bases agree with TRBD1. The V segment lost 3 bases and the J segment 8 bases; nucleotides outside the gene matches: 11. CDR1 is LNHDA and CDR2 is SQIVND in the germline V gene (reference sequence). The CDR3 sequence is 16 residues long. The DNA for the CDR3 is TGTGCCAGTAGTATTGGAAGACAGGGGATCGGGGAAAAACTGTTTTTT. Its translation: CASSIGRQGIGEKLFF.

This clone was counted only a few times. The chain links TRBV4-3 to TRBJ1-6; D gene unclear. V was cut by 0 bases and J by 7 bases, with 7 bases left in between. The CDR3 loop spans 14 amino acids. Germline CDR1 reads LGHNA; CDR2 reads YSLEER. The CDR3 DNA follows: TGCGCCAGCAGCCAAGATAGCCCGAATTCACCCCTCCACTTT. Its translation is CASSQDSPNSPLHF.

A word on this clone: This CDR3 is also generated by other DNA sequences in the sample. V gene TRBV18 combines with J gene TRBJ1-1; no definite D call. Trimming removed 3 bases at V and 5 bases at J, with 10 bases between. Germline values: CDR1 KGHSH, CDR2 LQKENI. CDR3 length: 13 amino acids. The CDR3, as DNA: TGTGCCAGCTCACCTACCGGAGGGACTGAAGCTTTCTTT. It specifies CASSPTGGTEAFF.

The rearrangement uses TRBV13 and TRBJ1-6; the match to TRBD1 covers 8 bases. The length of the CDR3 is 15 residues. CDR1 PRHDT and CDR2 FYEKMQ come from the germline V gene (reference sequence). V lost 1 base, J lost 7 bases, and 3 bases stayed unmatched. As DNA, the CDR3 is TGTGCCAGCAGCTTAGAGGACAGGGCGAATTCACCCCTCCACTTT. Amino acid sequence: CASSLEDRANSPLHF.

The rearrangement joins TRBV7-8 to TRBJ2-3; 16 nucleotides line up with TRBD2. The V gene's germline CDR1 is SGHVS and CDR2 FQNEAQ. The CDR3 covers 18 residues. V lost 7 bases, J lost 1 base, and 8 bases stayed unmatched. The CDR3 nucleotides read TGTGCCAGCACACCCGGGACTAGCGGGAGGGTGGGCACAGATACGCAGTATTTT. Protein sequence: CASTPGTSGRVGTDTQYF.

V usage is TRBV15 and J usage is TRBJ1-5; no firm D call. The CDR3 extends over 15 amino acids. Trimming removed 5 bases from V and 2 bases from J, with 13 bases in between. Germline V gives CDR1 LNHNV, CDR2 YYDKDF (reference sequence). The CDR3 nucleotides read TGTGCCACCAGCTCGGGGAGAGAGCGCAATCAGCCCCAGCATTTT. This translates into CATSSGRERNQPQHF.